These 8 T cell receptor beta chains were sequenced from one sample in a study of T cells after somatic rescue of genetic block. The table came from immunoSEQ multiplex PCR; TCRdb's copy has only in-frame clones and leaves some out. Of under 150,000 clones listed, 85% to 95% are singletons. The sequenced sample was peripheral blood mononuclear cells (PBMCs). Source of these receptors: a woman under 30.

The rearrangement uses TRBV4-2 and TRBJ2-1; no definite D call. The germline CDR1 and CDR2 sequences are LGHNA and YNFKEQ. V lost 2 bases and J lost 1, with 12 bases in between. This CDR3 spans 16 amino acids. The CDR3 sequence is CASSQYGDRSYNEQFF. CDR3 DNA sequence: TGTGCCAGCAGCCAATATGGGGATAGGTCCTACAATGAGCAGTTCTTC.

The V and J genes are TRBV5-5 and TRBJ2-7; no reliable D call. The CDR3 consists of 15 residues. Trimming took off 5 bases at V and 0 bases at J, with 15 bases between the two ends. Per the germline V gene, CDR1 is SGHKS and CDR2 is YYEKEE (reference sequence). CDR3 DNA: TGTGCCAGCAGTCCTTATCTAAGTAGCTCCTACGAGCAGTACTTC. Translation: CASSPYLSSSYEQYF.

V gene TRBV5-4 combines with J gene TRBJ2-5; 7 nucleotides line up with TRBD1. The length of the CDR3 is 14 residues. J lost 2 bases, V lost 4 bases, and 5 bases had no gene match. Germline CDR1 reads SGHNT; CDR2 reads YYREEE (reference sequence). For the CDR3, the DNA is TGTGCCAGCAGCCCCTGGACAGGTCAAGAGACCCAGTACTTC. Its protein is CASSPWTGQETQYF.

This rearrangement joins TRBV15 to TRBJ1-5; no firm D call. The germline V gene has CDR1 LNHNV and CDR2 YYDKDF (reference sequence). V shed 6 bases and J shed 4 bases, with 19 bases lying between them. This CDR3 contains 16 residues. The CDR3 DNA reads TGTGCCACCAGTCCCGGGCTAGAAGGGAGGAATCAGCCCCAGCATTTT. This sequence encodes CATSPGLEGRNQPQHF.

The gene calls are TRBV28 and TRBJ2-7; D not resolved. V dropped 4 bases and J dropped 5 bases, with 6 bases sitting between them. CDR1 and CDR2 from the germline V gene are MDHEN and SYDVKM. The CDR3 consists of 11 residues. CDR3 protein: CASSSYHEQYF. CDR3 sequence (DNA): TGTGCCAGCAGTTCTTACCACGAGCAGTACTTC.

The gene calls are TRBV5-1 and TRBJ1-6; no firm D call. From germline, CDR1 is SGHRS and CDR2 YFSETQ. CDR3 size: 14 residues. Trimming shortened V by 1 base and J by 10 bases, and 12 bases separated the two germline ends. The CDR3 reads CASSLPGPGSPLHF. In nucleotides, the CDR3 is TGCGCCAGCAGCTTGCCAGGTCCGGGCTCACCCCTCCACTTT.

CDR3 protein: CASSQIWGRISGELFF. The CDR3 nucleotides are TGTGCCAGCAGCCAAATCTGGGGGCGTATATCGGGGGAGCTGTTTTTT. This chain connects TRBV4-2 to TRBJ2-2; D may be TRBD1 (6 bases). The V end lost 2 bases, the J end lost 8 bases, and 18 bases lay between the germline ends. The length of the CDR3 is 16 residues. Germline assignment: CDR1 LGHNA and CDR2 YNFKEQ.

As DNA, the CDR3 is TGTGCCAGCAGCCAAGTAAGACATTACTACAATGAGCAGTTCTTC. Residues: CASSQVRHYYNEQFF. The chain carries TRBV14 and TRBJ2-1; D gene ambiguous. With 1 base removed from V and 3 bases from J, the gap between germline ends came to 10 bases. This CDR3 is 15 amino acids long. The germline gives CDR1 SGHDN, CDR2 FVKESK.